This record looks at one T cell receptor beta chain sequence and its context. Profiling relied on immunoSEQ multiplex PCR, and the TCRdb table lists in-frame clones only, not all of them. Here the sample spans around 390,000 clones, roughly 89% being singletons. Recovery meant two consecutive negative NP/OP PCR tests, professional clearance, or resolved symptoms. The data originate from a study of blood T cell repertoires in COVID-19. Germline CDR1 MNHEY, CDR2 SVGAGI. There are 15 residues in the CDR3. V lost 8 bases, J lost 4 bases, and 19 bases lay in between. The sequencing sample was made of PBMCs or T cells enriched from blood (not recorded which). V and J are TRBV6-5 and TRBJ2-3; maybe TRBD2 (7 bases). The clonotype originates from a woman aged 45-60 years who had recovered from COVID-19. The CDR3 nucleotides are TGTGCCAGCCAACTATGGGGGGGCGGCCCAGATACGCAGTATTTT. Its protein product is CASQLWGGGPDTQYF.